This T cell receptor beta chain was recorded in a study of shared clonotypes between healthy human individuals. Looking at the study overall: Per donor, three plates held CD4 naive cells, three held CD4 memory, two held CD8 naive and one held CD8 memory.

Study results and caveats: Larger estimated richness was generally seen in naive subsets than in memory subsets.

This clone was observed a single time. Antigen: not known. The table came from immunoSEQ multiplex PCR; TCRdb's copy has only in-frame clones and leaves some out. The data contain 1 million to 1.3 million clones, around 78% of them singletons. V was trimmed by 1 base and J by 9 bases, leaving 7 bases between them. In germline, CDR1 is SGHVS, CDR2 FNYEAQ. This CDR3 has 12 residues. Each of the donors was a healthy adult who was HIV-negative and had not had a recent acute infection or vaccination. The sequenced sample consisted of memory CD4+ T cells from PBMCs. Subset specified: CD45RA-negative fraction. This clonotype was obtained from a man aged 18 to 29 in good health. Some clones in this sample may be carry-over from other donors' samples. The chain is built from TRBV7-6 and TRBJ2-1; D is uncertain. The CDR3 reads CASSLVFREQFF. The CDR3 DNA sequence: TGTGCCAGCAGCTTAGTTTTCCGTGAGCAGTTCTTC.